Shown below are 21 T cell receptor beta chains from a single sample sequenced in a study of follicular helper T cells after annual influenza vaccination. Repertoires were generated with immunoSEQ multiplex PCR, while TCRdb's copy carries only in-frame clones and drops some. The sample consists of some 7,000 clones, approximately 82% of them appearing once. The time point was: 2015-2016 season, 7 days after influenza vaccination. Sequences were derived from CXCR5- memory CD4+ T cells sorted from blood, sampled 7 days after influenza vaccination. The receptors stem from an adult who received the influenza vaccine.

The chain recombines TRBV9 with TRBJ2-2; 10 bases match TRBD1. The V segment lost 0 bases and the J segment 0 bases; nucleotides outside the gene matches: 8. This CDR3 has 19 residues. In germline, CDR1 is SGDLS, CDR2 YYNGEE. CDR3 residues: CASSVAAGTGVTNTGELFF. Here the CDR3 DNA reads TGTGCCAGCAGCGTAGCAGCCGGGACAGGGGTTACGAACACCGGGGAGCTGTTTTTT.

This clone occurred a few times. The CDR3 loop reads CASREGEGVSYNEQFF. The CDR3, as DNA: TGCGCCAGCAGGGAGGGGGAGGGCGTCTCCTACAATGAGCAGTTCTTC. This chain uses TRBV4-1 with TRBJ2-1; maybe TRBD2 (7 bases). CDR1 MGHRA and CDR2 YSYEKL come from the germline V gene. The CDR3 runs 16 residues. V lost 6 bases and J 0 bases, leaving 15 bases between the germline ends.

The rearrangement links TRBV28 to TRBJ1-2; 7 bases line up with TRBD1. The ends lost 8 bases at V and 4 bases at J; junction bases unmatched: 7. The CDR3 loop spans 13 amino acids. CDR1 MDHEN and CDR2 SYDVKM come from the germline V gene. This CDR3 reads CASSRGPSYGYTF. CDR3 nucleotide sequence: TGTGCCAGCTCGAGGGGGCCTTCCTATGGCTACACCTTC.

The table lists this clone with a count of one. This chain joins TRBV5-1 and TRBJ2-3, with TRBD2 identical over 7 bases. The CDR3 extends over 16 amino acids. The germline gives CDR1 SGHRS, CDR2 YFSETQ. J gave up 0 bases and V 4 bases, and 8 bases lay outside the gene matches. The CDR3 region is CASSPAGGFSTDTQYF. Written as DNA, the CDR3 is TGCGCCAGCAGCCCCGCCGGGGGGTTTAGCACAGATACGCAGTATTTT.

The chain carries TRBV7-8 and TRBJ2-5; 7 bases are shared with TRBD1. The germline gives CDR1 SGHVS, CDR2 FQNEAQ. The CDR3 consists of 14 residues. J lost 5 bases, V lost 5 bases, and 8 bases had no gene match. This CDR3 reads CASSARQGAETQYF. DNA for the CDR3: TGTGCCAGCAGCGCCAGACAGGGAGCGGAGACCCAGTACTTC.

The DNA for the CDR3 is TGTGCCAGCAGCTTAGGGGCTAGCGGGGACCTCCAAGAGACCCAGTACTTC. Its protein product is CASSLGASGDLQETQYF. This rearrangement joins TRBV11-3 to TRBJ2-5; 9 positions match TRBD2. CDR1 and CDR2 (germline): SGHNT, YENEEA. The CDR3 covers 17 residues. V gave up 1 base and J gave up 1 base; unmatched junction bases: 7. The full variable domain, rest sourced from reference TRBV11-3 and TRBJ2-5, is EAGVVQSPRYKIIEKKQPVAFWCNPISGHNTLYWYLQNLGQGPELLIRYENEEAVDDSQLPKDRFSAERLKGVDSTLKIQPAELGDSAVYLCASSLGASGDLQETQYFGPGTRLLVL.

This clone was found once. The J gene is TRBJ2-3, the V gene TRBV7-2; D not certain. CDR1 is SGHTA and CDR2 is FQGNSA in the germline V gene. The CDR3 covers 14 residues. Trimming removed 3 bases at V and 0 bases at J, with 7 bases between. CDR3 in DNA: TGTGCCAGCAGCTTTAACTTTAGCACAGATACGCAGTATTTT. Protein sequence: CASSFNFSTDTQYF.

This rearrangement joins TRBV7-2 to TRBJ2-3; no clear D gene. CDR3 length: 12 amino acids. From germline, CDR1 is SGHTA and CDR2 FQGNSA. V lost 5 bases, J lost 5 bases, and 8 bases lay in between. The CDR3 region has the DNA TGTGCCAGCAGCCTCCTACGAGATACGCAGTATTTT. Translation: CASSLLRDTQYF.

The chain recombines TRBV5-1 with TRBJ2-3; D is unclear. CDR3 length equals 12 residues. V was pared by 0 bases and J by 6 bases, with 5 bases between. CDR1 SGHRS and CDR2 YFSETQ come from the germline V gene. This CDR3 is CASSLEEDTQYF. CDR3 sequence (DNA): TGCGCCAGCAGCTTGGAGGAGGATACGCAGTATTTT.

The chain uses TRBV5-1 and TRBJ2-6; D is undetermined. The ends were cut back, 4 bases at V and 1 base at J, with 15 bases in the middle. CDR3 length equals 17 residues. Per germline, CDR1 SGHRS and CDR2 YFSETQ. The CDR3 DNA sequence: TGCGCCAGCAGCCCTTGGCACGGTCGGTCTGGGGCCAACGTCCTGACTTTC. Amino acid sequence: CASSPWHGRSGANVLTF.

This chain links TRBV25-1 with TRBJ2-3; 8 bases are shared with TRBD2. The CDR3 runs 16 residues. Unmatched junction bases numbered 11, after V lost 4 bases and J lost 5 bases. CDR1 is MGHDK, CDR2 SYGVNS, per germline. As DNA, the CDR3 is TGTGCCAGCAGTGCTTCACGGCGGGGGGCGGGAGATACGCAGTATTTT. It yields the protein CASSASRRGAGDTQYF.

The rearrangement uses TRBV28 and TRBJ1-5; weak D call: TRBD1 (6 bases). The CDR3 contains 13 residues. Germline CDR1 and CDR2: MDHEN and SYDVKM. V was pared by 6 bases and J by 7 bases, with 13 bases between. The CDR3 reads CASRTGLGQPQHF. The CDR3 DNA is TGTGCCAGCAGGACAGGCCTGGGGCAGCCCCAGCATTTT.

This chain connects TRBV4-3 to TRBJ2-1; 7 bases match TRBD1. The CDR3 consists of 13 residues. The V and J ends lost 5 bases and 8 bases, in that order; junction bases with no gene match: 6. CDR1 is LGHNA and CDR2 is YSLEER in the germline V gene. CDR3 nucleotides: TGCGCCAGCAGCACCCTAACAGGGGATGAGCAGTTCTTC. This sequence encodes CASSTLTGDEQFF.

This chain joins TRBV5-1 and TRBJ2-3; TRBD2 matches at 12 bases. CDR3 length equals 15 residues. From germline, CDR1 is SGHRS and CDR2 YFSETQ. The trim removed 4 bases at V and 8 bases at J, leaving 8 bases unmatched. CDR3 bases: TGCGCCAGCAGCCCCGGCGGACTAGCGGGAAGTACGCAGTATTTT. Encoded protein: CASSPGGLAGSTQYF.

CDR3 sequence reads: CASSDRGYGYTF. CDR3 DNA: TGTGCCAGCAGCGACAGGGGCTATGGCTACACCTTC. The chain recombines TRBV6-5 with TRBJ1-2; 8 bases are a match to TRBD1. CDR3 length equals 12 residues. Germline V gives CDR1 MNHEY, CDR2 SVGAGI. Unmatched junction bases numbered 1, after V lost 6 bases and J lost 4 bases.

Concerning this clone: Relative to the germline gene, one junction end is altered; a read error may explain this. The chain uses TRBV5-6 and TRBJ2-3, with TRBD1 as a possible D gene (6 bases). This CDR3 is 15 amino acids long. Germline CDR1 SGHDT, CDR2 YYEEEE. The CDR3 spells CASSLYGQFTNTQYF. As DNA, the CDR3 is TGTGCCAGCAGCTTGTATGGACAGTTCACAAATACGCAGTATTTT.

This sequence joins TRBV4-3 and TRBJ2-6; 9 bases are shared with TRBD1. CDR1 is LGHNA, CDR2 YSLEER, per germline. The V gene end was trimmed by 4 bases and the J gene end by 0 bases; junction bases not matched to a gene: 10. The CDR3 length is 19 residues. CDR3 bases: TGCGCCAGCAGCCGTGGCCCGGGACAGGGACTCTCTGGGGCCAACGTCCTGACTTTC. Translating it yields CASSRGPGQGLSGANVLTF.

The V and J genes are TRBV7-9 and TRBJ2-1; D unclear. V was cut by 5 bases and J by 5 bases, with 13 bases left in between. Germline CDR1 and CDR2: SEHNR and FQNEAQ (reference sequence). The CDR3 is made up of 14 amino acids. CDR3 in amino acids: CASSRARTDNEQFF. The CDR3 DNA reads as TGTGCCAGCAGCCGAGCCCGGACGGACAATGAGCAGTTCTTC. Drawing the rest from reference TRBV7-9 and TRBJ2-1, the complete variable domain is DTGVSQNPRHKITKRGQNVTFRCDPISEHNRLYWYRQTLGQGPEFLTYFQNEAQLEKSRLLSDRFSAERPKGSFSTLEIQRTEQGDSAMYLCASSRARTDNEQFFGPGTRLTVL.

The chain has TRBV29-1 and TRBJ2-3; 8 nucleotides line up with TRBD1. CDR1 is SQVTM and CDR2 is ANQGSEA in the germline V gene. The CDR3 consists of 14 residues. The junction had 5 bases not matched to a gene; V was cut back by 4 bases and J by 2 bases. The CDR3: CSVGTGLSTDTQYF. The CDR3 region has the DNA TGCAGCGTTGGGACAGGGCTGTCCACAGATACGCAGTATTTT.

The chain recombines TRBV11-1 with TRBJ1-3; 7 bases are shared with TRBD1. Germline-derived CDR1 and CDR2 are SGHAT and FQDESV (reference sequence). The length of the CDR3 is 15 residues. V trimming: 5 bases; J trimming: 2 bases; junction bases outside the gene matches: 6. The CDR3 bases are TGTGCCAGCAGCGTCGACAGGGCCACTGGAAACACCATATATTTT. Protein: CASSVDRATGNTIYF.

The chain employs TRBV28 and TRBJ2-7; 8 bases agree with TRBD1. The trim removed 6 bases at V and 5 bases at J, leaving 6 bases unmatched. This CDR3 has 13 amino acids. Germline V gene data show CDR1 as MDHEN and CDR2 as SYDVKM. The CDR3 loop reads CASRPGQGHEQYF. CDR3 nucleotides: TGTGCCAGCAGACCCGGACAGGGCCACGAGCAGTACTTC.